Presented here are 24 T cell receptor beta chains from one specimen sequenced in a study of T cell changes during pregnancy in multiple sclerosis. Only in-frame clones appear in the TCRdb table, and some are missing; sequencing was by immunoSEQ multiplex PCR. Among some 40,000 clones listed, about 94% were seen once. Sequenced here: CD4+ T cells from peripheral blood mononuclear cells, sampled in the second trimester of pregnancy. The receptor set was obtained from a female donor with multiple sclerosis, enrolled in a pregnancy study.

This sequence joins TRBV6-5 and TRBJ1-1; D ambiguous. CDR3 length equals 13 residues. The V gene lost 6 bases and the J gene lost 2 bases, with 10 bases spanning the gap. Germline CDR1 and CDR2: MNHEY and SVGAGI. The CDR3 nucleotides read TGTGCCAGCAGCCAGAATTCTAACACTGAAGCTTTCTTT. Its translation: CASSQNSNTEAFF.

CDR3 in DNA: TGTGCCAGCAGCCCGGGGACTAGCGGGAGGGGAGAGACCCAGTACTTC. It codes for CASSPGTSGRGETQYF. This sequence joins TRBV5-4 and TRBJ2-5; 16 bases align to TRBD2. This CDR3 has 16 residues. Germline CDR1 and CDR2: SGHNT and YYREEE (reference sequence). The V and J ends lost 4 bases and 4 bases, in that order; junction bases with no gene match: 4.

The rearrangement links TRBV30 to TRBJ2-4; D uncertain. V was trimmed by 5 bases and J by 0 bases, leaving 23 bases between them. Germline CDR1 is GTSNPN and CDR2 is SVGIG (reference sequence). This CDR3 has 18 amino acids. CDR3 in DNA: TGTGCCTGGGGTCCGACAAGGCCTCAACAAGTAGCCAAAAACATTCAGTACTTC. It codes for CAWGPTRPQQVAKNIQYF.

The V gene is TRBV7-3, the J gene TRBJ2-1; 13 nucleotides line up with TRBD2. The V gene's germline CDR1 is SGHTA and CDR2 FQGTGA. The CDR3 has 17 amino acids. Trimming at V came to 3 bases and at J to 5 bases, leaving 7 bases not matched to a gene. CDR3 loop: CASSLRPGLAGNNEQFF. The CDR3 DNA is TGTGCCAGCAGCTTGCGCCCGGGACTAGCGGGAAACAATGAGCAGTTCTTC.

J is TRBJ2-5 and V is TRBV30; tentative D call: TRBD1 (5 bases). Per the germline V gene, CDR1 is GTSNPN and CDR2 is SVGIG (reference sequence). This CDR3 is built from 12 residues. Deletions cut 5 bases from V and 4 bases from J, with 11 bases between. The CDR3 coding sequence is TGTGCCTGGCAGGGTGGGCGAGAGACCCAGTACTTC. It is translated as CAWQGGRETQYF. The full variable domain, in which reference TRBV30 and TRBJ2-5 provide the parts outside the CDR3, is SQTIHQWPATLVQPVGSPLSLECTVEGTSNPNLYWYRQAAGRGLQLLFYSVGIGQISSEVPQNLSASRPQDRQFILSSKKLLLSDSGFYLCAWQGGRETQYFGPGTRLLVL.

This clone was seen only once. V and J are TRBV18 and TRBJ1-2, with unresolved D. The CDR3 contains 13 residues. Germline assignment: CDR1 KGHSH and CDR2 LQKENI. Trimming left V 3 bases short and J 6 bases short, with 11 bases between. CDR3: CASSPSPGHGYTF. The CDR3, as DNA: TGTGCCAGCTCACCGAGTCCAGGTCATGGCTACACCTTC.

The rearrangement uses TRBV11-1 and TRBJ2-1; TRBD2 matches 7 bases. The ends lost 3 bases at V and 2 bases at J; junction bases unmatched: 4. The CDR3 totals 15 residues. Per the germline V gene, CDR1 is SGHAT and CDR2 is FQDESV (reference sequence). The CDR3 DNA reads as TGTGCCAGCAGCTTGATGCTAGCGGCCTACAATGAGCAGTTCTTC. This codes for CASSLMLAAYNEQFF.

The genes are TRBV4-1 and TRBJ1-3; 7 bases agree with TRBD1. CDR1 and CDR2 from the germline V gene are MGHRA and YSYEKL. The CDR3 consists of 19 residues. V was clipped by 2 bases and J by 4 bases; unmatched bases: 17. DNA of the CDR3: TGCGCCAGCAGCCAACCGGGACAGTTGACCCGCAGCTTGGGAAACACCATATATTTT. Translated: CASSQPGQLTRSLGNTIYF.

The chain joins TRBV28 to TRBJ1-1, with 11 bases matching TRBD1. Germline V gives CDR1 MDHEN, CDR2 SYDVKM. CDR3 length: 17 amino acids. Losses at the gene ends were 5 bases for V and 4 bases for J; bases not matched to a gene: 12. The CDR3 coding sequence is TGTGCCAGCAGTCCGAAGGACAGGGGGCGATTTCGCACTGAAGCTTTCTTT. Protein: CASSPKDRGRFRTEAFF.

This sequence joins TRBV4-1 and TRBJ1-1; D is unresolved. The CDR3 has 16 amino acids. The V end was cut by 0 bases, the J end by 1 base, with 12 bases between. Germline CDR1 MGHRA, CDR2 YSYEKL. In nucleotides, the CDR3 is TGCGCCAGCAGCCAAGATCGGGTCTTATGGAACACTGAAGCTTTCTTT. Amino acid sequence: CASSQDRVLWNTEAFF.

CDR3 sequence: CASSPLTGNEQFF. The CDR3 DNA is TGCGCCAGCAGCCCCCTGACTGGCAATGAGCAGTTCTTC. V is TRBV4-1 and J is TRBJ2-1; D is undetermined. The length of the CDR3 is 13 residues. The germline V and J ends were trimmed by 4 bases and 6 bases, with 10 bases remaining between them. Germline V gene sequence: CDR1 MGHRA, CDR2 YSYEKL.

The gene calls are TRBV7-8 and TRBJ2-7, with 8 positions matching TRBD1. CDR3 size: 16 residues. Per germline, CDR1 SGHVS and CDR2 FQNEAQ. The V gene end was trimmed by 5 bases and the J gene end by 4 bases; junction bases not matched to a gene: 13. CDR3 DNA: TGTGCCAGCAGCGCCGGAACAGGGGGGAGCTTGTACGAGCAGTACTTC. The encoded protein is CASSAGTGGSLYEQYF.

DNA of the CDR3: TGTGCCTGGAGTGTAACAGGGAGGGGTAATGGCTACACCTTC. Its translation is CAWSVTGRGNGYTF. The V and J genes are TRBV30 and TRBJ1-2, with D possibly TRBD1 on 6 matching bases. The CDR3 runs to 14 residues. Germline V lookup: CDR1 GTSNPN, CDR2 SVGIG (reference sequence). V lost 0 bases and J lost 6, with 14 bases in between.

This clone was seen just once. This chain joins TRBV19 and TRBJ2-2; tentatively, D is TRBD2 (5 bases). CDR3 length: 14 residues. Trimming shortened V by 6 bases and J by 0 bases, and 8 bases separated the two germline ends. CDR1 and CDR2 (germline): LNHDA, SQIVND (reference sequence). The CDR3 nucleotides are TGTGCCAGTAGACTAGGGCCGAACACCGGGGAGCTGTTTTTT. This translates into CASRLGPNTGELFF.

The V and J genes are TRBV5-1 and TRBJ2-1; 8 nucleotides match TRBD1. V dropped 0 bases and J dropped 10; count of bases not matched to a gene: 6. The CDR3 sequence is 14 residues long. Germline CDR1 SGHRS, CDR2 YFSETQ. The CDR3 coding sequence is TGCGCCAGCAGCTTGGGGACAGGGTACAGGGAGCAGTTCTTC. Amino acids: CASSLGTGYREQFF.

V gene TRBV9 combines with J gene TRBJ2-5; TRBD2 might be the D (6 bases). Germline V gives CDR1 SGDLS, CDR2 YYNGEE. Trimming cost V 0 bases and J 5 bases, with 11 bases left between them. The CDR3 extends over 14 amino acids. CDR3 region: CASSVGTSWETQYF. The CDR3 DNA is TGTGCCAGCAGCGTAGGTACTAGCTGGGAGACCCAGTACTTC.

J is TRBJ1-1 and V is TRBV5-8; D is ambiguous. V lost 2 bases and J lost 2, with 7 bases in between. The CDR3 loop spans 13 amino acids. Germline V gene lookup returns CDR1 SGHTS and CDR2 YDEGEE. DNA for the CDR3: TGTGCCAGCAGCTTATCTAGTAACACTGAAGCTTTCTTT. Translating it yields CASSLSSNTEAFF. The full variable domain, in which reference TRBV5-8 and TRBJ1-1 provide the parts outside the CDR3, is EAGVTQSPTHLIKTRGQQATLRCSPISGHTSVYWYQQALGLGLQFLLWYDEGEERNRGNFPPRFSGRQFPNYSSELNVNALELEDSALYLCASSLSSNTEAFFGQGTRLTVV.

V and J are TRBV19 and TRBJ2-1; 13 nucleotides align to TRBD2. CDR3 length equals 14 residues. CDR1 and CDR2 (germline): LNHDA, SQIVND (reference sequence). V was clipped by 10 bases and J by 4 bases; unmatched bases: 4. The CDR3 reads CATGTSGIYNEQFF. As DNA, the CDR3 is TGTGCCACCGGGACTAGCGGGATTTACAATGAGCAGTTCTTC. Looking up the rest from reference TRBV19 and TRBJ2-1 gives the full variable domain: DGGITQSPKYLFRKEGQNVTLSCEQNLNHDAMYWYRQDPGQGLRLIYYSQIVNDFQKGDIAEGYSVSREKKESFPLTVTSAQKNPTAFYLCATGTSGIYNEQFFGPGTRLTVL.

The V gene is TRBV9, the J gene TRBJ2-3, with 7 bases identical to TRBD1. V was pared by 0 bases and J by 2 bases, with 6 bases of the junction left unmatched. CDR1 is SGDLS, CDR2 YYNGEE, per germline. There are 16 residues in the CDR3. CDR3 sequence reads: CASSVADRLPTDTQYF. In nucleotides, the CDR3 is TGTGCCAGCAGCGTAGCGGACAGGCTGCCCACAGATACGCAGTATTTT.

V and J are TRBV10-3 and TRBJ1-3, with TRBD1 as a possible D gene (5 bases). Trimming left V 6 bases short and J 11 bases short, with 20 bases between. The CDR3 extends over 14 amino acids. Germline V gene data show CDR1 as ENHRY and CDR2 as SYGVKD. CDR3 DNA: TGTGCCATCAGACCCGGGACGGGGGTACGTGCCATATATTTT. This codes for CAIRPGTGVRAIYF.

This chain connects TRBV4-1 to TRBJ1-1, with 7 positions matching TRBD1. This CDR3 has 13 residues. The trim removed 2 bases at V and 4 bases at J, leaving 1 base unmatched. Germline values: CDR1 MGHRA, CDR2 YSYEKL. Here the CDR3 DNA reads TGCGCCAGCAGCCAAAACAGGGGCACTGAAGCTTTCTTT. This encodes CASSQNRGTEAFF.

The chain has TRBV7-8 and TRBJ2-3; TRBD2 matches 13 bases. The CDR3 covers 17 residues. Germline CDR1 SGHVS, CDR2 FQNEAQ. V gave up 5 bases and J gave up 0 bases; unmatched junction bases: 5. CDR3 residues: CASSLLAGGTSTDTQYF. For the CDR3, the DNA is TGTGCCAGCAGCCTACTAGCGGGGGGGACGAGCACAGATACGCAGTATTTT.

The chain joins TRBV6-5 to TRBJ1-3; maybe TRBD1 (6 bases). The CDR3 is 14 amino acids. V was cut by 6 bases and J by 0 bases, with 9 bases left in between. Germline CDR1 reads MNHEY; CDR2 reads SVGAGI. CDR3 sequence reads: CASSDRFSGNTIYF. Written as DNA, the CDR3 is TGTGCCAGCAGCGACAGGTTCTCTGGAAACACCATATATTTT.

The V and J genes are TRBV9 and TRBJ1-2; D is perhaps TRBD1 (6 bases). Germline lookup yields CDR1 SGDLS and CDR2 YYNGEE. The CDR3 contains 18 residues. The ends were cut back, 3 bases at V and 0 bases at J, with 21 bases in the middle. CDR3 in amino acids: CASSADTGYEQANYGYTF. The CDR3, as DNA: TGTGCCAGCAGCGCCGACACAGGGTACGAACAAGCTAACTATGGCTACACCTTC.